The 11 T cell receptor beta chains presented below share a single source sample, sequenced in a study of cytomegalovirus exposure and HLA in healthy donors. Researchers ran the PCR with 60 Vbeta and 13 Jbeta primers. TCRdb keeps only in-frame clones here, not all; method: immunoSEQ multiplex PCR. The top ten hold 7% to 9% of the sample, which has around 99,000 clones, around four fifths seen once. Sequencing input: PBMCs. Receptor source: a woman between 45 and 65 years old in good health and CMV-seropositive.

This chain joins TRBV6-5 and TRBJ1-2, with a weak D call TRBD1 (5 bases). CDR1 and CDR2 from the germline V gene are MNHEY and SVGAGI. This CDR3 region has 12 residues. V was clipped by 6 bases and J by 8 bases, with 13 bases between them. Written as DNA, the CDR3 is TGTGCCAGCAGGCAGGGTTTGCAGGGCTACACCTTC. As protein: CASRQGLQGYTF.

This chain links TRBV5-1 with TRBJ2-5, with D possibly matching TRBD1 (6 bases). Germline loops: CDR1 SGHRS, CDR2 YFSETQ. V lost 4 bases and J 1 base, leaving 11 bases between the germline ends. The CDR3 contains 14 residues. The CDR3 spells CASSLQGFQETQYF. CDR3 nucleotides: TGCGCCAGCAGCCTACAGGGCTTCCAAGAGACCCAGTACTTC.

A remark on this clone: Other nucleotide sequences in the sample specify the same CDR3. The rearrangement joins TRBV7-8 to TRBJ2-5; the D gene is possibly TRBD1 (6 bases). The CDR3 spans 14 residues. The germline CDR1 and CDR2 sequences are SGHVS and FQNEAQ. V lost 5 bases and J lost 7, with 17 bases in between. CDR3 protein: CASSQQGGEGTQYF. In DNA form, the CDR3 reads TGTGCCAGCAGCCAACAGGGTGGAGAAGGGACCCAGTACTTC.

The chain employs TRBV2 and TRBJ1-3; D is ambiguous. The CDR3 contains 19 residues. V dropped 8 bases and J dropped 4 bases, with 30 bases sitting between them. From germline, CDR1 is SNHLY and CDR2 FYNNEI. The CDR3: CASSWLQYQRPDSGNTIYF. As DNA, the CDR3 is TGTGCCAGCTCTTGGCTGCAGTACCAAAGGCCTGACTCCGGAAACACCATATATTTT.

This chain uses TRBV6-1 with TRBJ1-3, with D perhaps TRBD1 (5 bases). CDR1 and CDR2 from the germline V gene are MNHNS and SASEGT. The CDR3 sequence is 16 residues long. V shed 1 base and J shed 5 bases, with 15 bases lying between them. The CDR3 protein is CASSEGRGVTRNTIYF. The CDR3 DNA reads TGTGCCAGCAGTGAAGGACGGGGGGTAACGAGAAACACCATATATTTT.

The genes are TRBV9 and TRBJ2-3; possibly TRBD2 for D (6 bases). The CDR3 totals 14 residues. The germline CDR1 and CDR2 sequences are SGDLS and YYNGEE. V was cut by 0 bases and J by 6 bases, with 11 bases left in between. The CDR3: CASSVAVSGDTQYF. In DNA, the CDR3 is TGTGCCAGCAGCGTAGCTGTGAGCGGGGATACGCAGTATTTT. Full variable domain (missing parts from reference TRBV9 and TRBJ2-3): DSGVTQTPKHLITATGQRVTLRCSPRSGDLSVYWYQQSLDQGLQFLIQYYNGEERAKGNILERFSAQQFPDLHSELNLSSLELGDSALYFCASSVAVSGDTQYFGPGTRLTVL.

This chain connects TRBV6-4 to TRBJ1-1, with D tentatively TRBD1 (6 bases). CDR3 length: 13 amino acids. Trimming took 6 bases from V and 3 from J, leaving 11 bases between them. Germline-derived CDR1 and CDR2 are MRHNA and SNTAGT. CDR3 nucleotides: TGTGCCAGCAGAAACAGGGAATACACTGAAGCTTTCTTT. Protein: CASRNREYTEAFF.

This chain connects TRBV6-5 to TRBJ2-2, with 8 bases matching TRBD1. V lost 8 bases and J lost 7; bases outside the gene matches: 12. Germline V gene lookup returns CDR1 MNHEY and CDR2 SVGAGI. This CDR3 is built from 15 residues. CDR3 in DNA: TGTGCCAGCCTTCCGGGGTGGACAGGGCGCGGGGAGCTGTTTTTT. It encodes CASLPGWTGRGELFF.

The chain has TRBV4-3 and TRBJ2-1, with D unclear. The V and J ends lost 5 bases and 9 bases respectively, with 17 bases between them. The CDR3 sequence is 14 residues long. Germline V lookup: CDR1 LGHNA, CDR2 YSLEER. The CDR3 DNA reads as TGCGCCAGCAGCTCAACCCGTAGCCAGAGTGAGCAGTTCTTC. This translates into CASSSTRSQSEQFF.

The chain employs TRBV5-4 and TRBJ2-1; 7 bases fit TRBD1. With V trimmed by 0 bases and J by 4 bases, 1 base remained unmatched. This CDR3 has 14 residues. Germline-derived CDR1 and CDR2 are SGHNT and YYREEE (reference sequence). The CDR3 here is CASSLVGQYNEQFF. The CDR3 nucleotides read TGTGCCAGCAGCTTGGTGGGACAGTACAATGAGCAGTTCTTC. The variable domain in full, with the rest retrieved from reference TRBV5-4 and TRBJ2-1, is ETGVTQSPTHLIKTRGQQVTLRCSSQSGHNTVSWYQQALGQGPQFIFQYYREEENGRGNFPPRFSGLQFPNYSSELNVNALELDDSALYLCASSLVGQYNEQFFGPGTRLTVL.

Remarks on this clone: At one of its ends the junction is not consistent with the germline gene, which may arise from a read error. V gene TRBV10-3 combines with J gene TRBJ1-2, with 9 bases aligning to TRBD1. The CDR3 spans 14 residues. Per the germline V gene, CDR1 is ENHRY and CDR2 is SYGVKD. The CDR3 nucleotides read TGTGCCGTCAGTGAGACAGGGGGTGAGGATGGCTACACCTTC. Translated: CAVSETGGEDGYTF.